The following is a T cell receptor (beta chain) sequence with its context. Its antigen is not known. The ends lost 6 bases at V and 5 bases at J; junction bases unmatched: 12. In germline, CDR1 is MNHNS, CDR2 SASEGT. The CDR3 extends over 15 amino acids. The data derive from a study of blood T cells in healthy people across ages. Per sample, no less than 5 micrograms of total RNA were extracted. Study conclusions and caveats: The study regarded diversity estimates from one million T cells as underestimates. Per million T cells, the diversity of TCR beta decreased roughly linearly as age advanced. Comparison with aged donors showed that long-lived donors had more naive CD4+ cells and higher diversity.

With a J-beta primer mix and a sample-barcoded 5' primer, a second PCR ran about 7 to 11 cycles. MiXCR, applied by TCRdb to the 5' RACE reads, yields one record per CDR3 protein. The table has around 800,000 distinct CDR3 sequences, around two thirds seen once. The receptor was derived from a man aged 30 to 39 in good health. The sample was blood. V is TRBV6-1 and J is TRBJ2-7; 8 bases map to TRBD2. CDR3 DNA: TGTGCCAGCAGGGATCGCGGACTAGCAGTCGACGAGCAGTACTTC. Translation gives CASRDRGLAVDEQYF.